These 17 T cell receptor beta chains originate from one sample sequenced in a study of blood T cell repertoires in COVID-19 (TCRdb year 2020). Receptor amplification or capture employed the immunoSEQ multiplex PCR assay. This is the immuneACCESS table as TCRdb keeps it, with only in-frame sequences that have V and J called. A part of the clones is gone; compared with another copy, unresolved V genes explain less than half, and the rest is unexplained. The table for this sample lists over 200,000 clones; roughly four fifths of them were counted only once. The top ten clones comprise 1.8% of the sample. The sample was PBMCs or T cells enriched from blood (not recorded which). The receptors were gathered from a man aged 55 to 70 who had recovered from COVID-19.

V and J are TRBV4-1 and TRBJ1-2, with 11 positions matching TRBD1. J was trimmed by 6 bases and V by 0 bases; bases with no gene match: 12. Germline V gene lookup returns CDR1 MGHRA and CDR2 YSYEKL. The CDR3 loop spans 18 amino acids. The CDR3 is CASSQDLGGQGGRDGYTF. The CDR3 DNA sequence: TGCGCCAGCAGCCAAGATCTAGGGGGACAGGGGGGGCGTGATGGCTACACCTTC.

V and J are TRBV12-3 or TRBV12-4 and TRBJ1-4; a weak D match, TRBD1 (6 bases). The CDR3 has 11 residues. V shed 5 bases and J shed 14 bases, with 12 bases lying between them. CDR3 amino acids: CASSQQGKLFF. The CDR3 coding sequence is TGTGCCAGCAGTCAACAGGGAAAGCTGTTTTTT.

V is TRBV21-1 and J is TRBJ1-5; the table gives TRBD1 as D, unverified against the DNA. TRBV21-1 represents a pseudogene. The CDR3 is made up of 17 amino acids. The CDR3 here is CASSKARQGWSNQPQHF. CDR3 bases: TGTGCCAGCAGCAAAGCCCGACAGGGCTGGAGCAATCAGCCCCAGCATTTT.

The V call is TRBV27, the J call TRBJ1-2; D might be TRBD1 (6 bases). V lost 6 bases and J 4 bases, leaving 18 bases between the germline ends. There are 15 residues in the CDR3. Germline V lookup: CDR1 MNHEY, CDR2 SMNVEV (reference sequence). CDR3: CASRPQGSAIYGYTF. The CDR3 DNA reads as TGTGCCAGCAGACCGCAGGGGTCAGCTATCTATGGCTACACCTTC.

About this clone: The same CDR3 arises from other DNA sequences in this sample as well. The genes are TRBV12-3 or TRBV12-4 and TRBJ1-2; tentatively, D is TRBD1 (6 bases). V was pared by 5 bases and J by 2 bases, with 9 bases between. The CDR3 length is 13 residues. CDR3 in DNA: TGTGCCAGCAGTCTAGGACAGAACTATGGCTACACCTTC. Residues: CASSLGQNYGYTF.

The CDR3 loop reads CASSFGAGMSDSPLHF. The CDR3 DNA is TGTGCCAGCAGCTTCGGCGCAGGCATGTCCGATTCACCCCTCCACTTT. The chain uses TRBV7-2 and TRBJ1-6; D unresolved. The CDR3 runs 16 residues. Trimming left V 3 bases short and J 8 bases short, with 17 bases between. Germline CDR1 and CDR2: SGHTA and FQGNSA.

This chain joins TRBV5-1 and TRBJ2-1; 7 nucleotides agree with TRBD2. The CDR3 has 14 residues. J was trimmed by 4 bases and V by 7 bases; bases with no gene match: 8. CDR1 SGHRS and CDR2 YFSETQ come from the germline V gene. The CDR3 reads CASQRGETYNEQFF. The CDR3 coding sequence is TGCGCCAGCCAGCGGGGAGAAACTTACAATGAGCAGTTCTTC.

The table lists this clone with a few counts. This chain links TRBV11-1 with TRBJ2-7; 7 nucleotides line up with TRBD1. Germline V gene sequence: CDR1 SGHAT, CDR2 FQDESV (reference sequence). The junction had 13 bases not matched to a gene; V was cut back by 3 bases and J by 8 bases. The CDR3 spans 15 residues. This CDR3 reads CASSLRTGSSLKQYF. CDR3 bases: TGTGCCAGCAGCTTGCGGACAGGTTCTTCTCTCAAGCAGTACTTC.

This chain's CDR3 is CASSEEGLAGGIYGYTF. CDR3 in DNA: TGTGCCAGCAGTGAAGAGGGTTTGGCAGGGGGTATCTATGGCTACACCTTC. The chain carries TRBV6-1 and TRBJ1-2, with 7 bases matching TRBD1. From germline, CDR1 is MNHNS and CDR2 SASEGT. The V and J ends lost 1 base and 4 bases, in that order; junction bases with no gene match: 12. CDR3 length equals 17 residues.

The CDR3 loop is CASSPPGGVSGELFF. CDR3 bases: TGTGCCAGCTCACCACCAGGGGGCGTTTCAGGGGAGCTGTTTTTT. J is TRBJ2-2 and V is TRBV18, with 7 bases aligning to TRBD1. CDR3 length equals 15 residues. The germline V gene encodes CDR1 KGHSH and CDR2 LQKENI. The V and J ends lost 0 bases and 8 bases, in that order; junction bases with no gene match: 6.

The rearrangement uses TRBV6-6 and TRBJ2-5; D is undetermined. V was shortened by 2 bases and J by 5 bases, with 3 bases between the two germline ends. Germline CDR1 reads MNHNY; CDR2 reads SVGAGI (reference sequence). This CDR3 is 11 amino acids long. CDR3 residues: CASSYLETQYF. CDR3 nucleotides: TGTGCCAGCAGTTACCTGGAGACCCAGTACTTC.

The CDR3 sequence: CASARTRDQPQHF. CDR3 in DNA: TGTGCCAGTGCCAGGACGAGGGATCAGCCCCAGCATTTT. The gene calls are TRBV6-5 and TRBJ1-5; no definite D call. V was cut by 9 bases and J by 5 bases, with 14 bases left in between. CDR3 size: 13 residues. Germline CDR1 MNHEY, CDR2 SVGAGI.

The chain recombines TRBV2 with TRBJ2-7, with TRBD1 matching over 7 bases. Unmatched junction bases numbered 3, after V lost 7 bases and J lost 3 bases. The CDR3 length is 12 residues. CDR1 and CDR2 (germline): SNHLY, FYNNEI. The CDR3 protein is CASNRDSYEQYF. For the CDR3, the DNA is TGTGCCAGCAACCGGGACAGCTACGAGCAGTACTTC.

The chain recombines TRBV4-2 with TRBJ1-2; TRBD1 matches at 10 bases. Trimming cost V 0 bases and J 0 bases; bases outside gene matches: 10. Germline values: CDR1 LGHNA, CDR2 YNFKEQ. The CDR3 is 19 residues long. As DNA, the CDR3 is TGTGCCAGCAGCCAAGAATGGGACAGGGGCCCCTTAGCTAACTATGGCTACACCTTC. Translation gives CASSQEWDRGPLANYGYTF.

The chain recombines TRBV7-8 with TRBJ2-7; 7 nucleotides agree with TRBD2. Germline V CDR1 and CDR2: SGHVS, FQNEAQ. The CDR3 runs 16 residues. V shed 5 bases, J shed 3 bases, and the junction held 13 bases outside the gene matches. CDR3 amino acids: CASSLLGGEPLYEQYF. The CDR3 coding sequence is TGTGCCAGCAGCCTGCTTGGGGGGGAACCCCTCTACGAGCAGTACTTC. Based on the CDR3 plus reference TRBV7-8 and TRBJ2-7, the full variable domain is GAGVSQSPRYKVAKRGQDVALRCDPISGHVSLFWYQQALGQGPEFLTYFQNEAQLDKSGLPSDRFFAERPEGSVSTLKIQRTQQEDSAVYLCASSLLGGEPLYEQYFGPGTRLTVT.

This clone has more than one count but fewer than ten. The chain couples TRBV6-2 or TRBV6-3 to TRBJ1-1; a weak D match, TRBD1 (6 bases). CDR1 MNHEY and CDR2 SVGEGT come from the germline V gene. Deletions cut 3 bases from V and 0 bases from J, with 20 bases between. This CDR3 is built from 18 residues. CDR3 loop: CASSYIVGQGLMNTEAFF. CDR3 bases: TGTGCCAGCAGTTATATCGTGGGACAAGGGCTCATGAACACTGAAGCTTTCTTT.

The chain recombines TRBV4-2 with TRBJ2-7; TRBD2 might be the D (6 bases). Deletions cut 4 bases from V and 7 bases from J, with 11 bases between. The CDR3 totals 12 residues. Germline V gene data show CDR1 as LGHNA and CDR2 as YNFKEQ. The CDR3, as DNA: TGTGCCAGCAGCCGCGTTGGAGGGGAGCAGTACTTC. Translation: CASSRVGGEQYF.